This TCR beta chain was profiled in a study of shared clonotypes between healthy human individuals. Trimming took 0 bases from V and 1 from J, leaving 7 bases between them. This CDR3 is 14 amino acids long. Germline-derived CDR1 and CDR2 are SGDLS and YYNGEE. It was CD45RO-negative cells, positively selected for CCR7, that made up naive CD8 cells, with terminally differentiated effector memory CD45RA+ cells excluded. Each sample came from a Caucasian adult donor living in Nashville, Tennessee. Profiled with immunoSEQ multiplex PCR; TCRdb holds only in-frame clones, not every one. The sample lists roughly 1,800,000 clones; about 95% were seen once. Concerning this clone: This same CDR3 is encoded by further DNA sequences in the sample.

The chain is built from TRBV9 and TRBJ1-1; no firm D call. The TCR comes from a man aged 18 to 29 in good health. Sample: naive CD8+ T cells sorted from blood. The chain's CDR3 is CASSVVLGNTEAFF. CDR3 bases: TGTGCCAGCAGCGTAGTCCTCGGGAACACTGAAGCTTTCTTT.